The entry below describes one TCR beta chain. Sequencing used immunoSEQ multiplex PCR; TCRdb keeps in-frame clones, though not all of them. This sample has approximately 46,000 clones, with around nine tenths found just once. There are 12 residues in the CDR3. CDR1 is MNHEY, CDR2 SVGEGT, per germline. The V end was cut by 5 bases, the J end by 2 bases, with 4 bases between. These data originate in a study of control samples from healthy donors and cancer patients. The chain recombines TRBV6-2 or TRBV6-3 with TRBJ1-5; the D is unclear. The source is a man aged 25 to 45 with colorectal cancer. The specimen sequenced was PBMCs. CDR3 coding DNA: TGTGCCAGCAGTCAGGGCAATCAGCCCCAGCATTTT. This sequence encodes CASSQGNQPQHF.